The 19 T cell receptor beta chains below all came from one sample that was sequenced in a study of T cell repertoires in cytomegalovirus infection. From the reads, TCRdb called clonotypes with MiXCR, one entry per CDR3 protein. The sample records over 450,000 distinct CDR3 sequences, 11% being singletons. The specimen was PBMCs. These receptors were taken from a human donor in good health (CMV status not recorded). Some clones in this sample may be carry-over from other donors' samples.

This clonotype rates as medium-sized (0.01 to 0.1%). V usage is TRBV5-5 and J usage is TRBJ1-2; 9 positions agree with TRBD1. V dropped 6 bases and J dropped 7; count of bases not matched to a gene: 4. CDR1 and CDR2 from the germline V gene are SGHKS and YYEKEE (reference sequence). The length of the CDR3 is 12 residues. The chain's CDR3 is CASTWTGVGYTF. The CDR3 DNA follows: TGTGCCAGCACCTGGACAGGGGTTGGCTACACCTTC.

The rearrangement links TRBV6-1 to TRBJ1-1, with TRBD1 as a possible D gene (6 bases). CDR1 and CDR2 from the germline V gene are MNHNS and SASEGT. Trimming left V 1 base short and J 0 bases short, with 9 bases between. The CDR3 contains 15 residues. The CDR3 sequence is CASSEEGDLNTEAFF. The CDR3 DNA reads as TGTGCCAGCAGTGAAGAGGGGGACCTGAACACTGAAGCTTTCTTT.

In this sample, this clonotype turned up a few times. The chain carries TRBV10-3 and TRBJ1-2; possible D gene TRBD1, 6 bases. Germline loops: CDR1 ENHRY, CDR2 SYGVKD. Trimming took 6 bases from V and 4 from J, leaving 15 bases between them. This CDR3 is built from 14 residues. CDR3 sequence (DNA): TGTGCCATCAGCTCCCCCCAGGGGACCTATGGCTACACCTTC. Translated: CAISSPQGTYGYTF.

Comments on this clonotype: A much larger clone differs by one base, so this may be a read error. The rearrangement joins TRBV12-3 or TRBV12-4 to TRBJ2-1; D not resolved. This CDR3 spans 13 amino acids. The germline V and J ends were trimmed by 1 base and 12 bases, with 13 bases remaining between them. The CDR3 loop is CASSLGLTHVQFF. In DNA form, the CDR3 reads TGTGCCAGCAGTTTAGGACTTACCCATGTGCAGTTCTTC.

This clonotype has at least ten counts. As DNA, the CDR3 is TGTGCCAGCAGCTTAGTTGTTGTGAACACTGAAGCTTTCTTT. It codes for CASSLVVVNTEAFF. The chain has TRBV7-2 and TRBJ1-1; D remains unclear. The CDR3 sequence is 14 residues long. V was pared by 1 base and J by 0 bases, with 6 bases between. Per the germline V gene, CDR1 is SGHTA and CDR2 is FQGNSA.

This clonotype was seen repeatedly, ten times or more. J is TRBJ2-4 and V is TRBV12-3 or TRBV12-4; TRBD2 is a possible D gene (6 bases). Deletions cut 5 bases from V and 15 bases from J, with 23 bases between. CDR3 length equals 14 residues. CDR3: CASSRAWDSPVLYF. DNA for the CDR3: TGTGCCAGCAGTCGCGCTTGGGACTCCCCTGTTTTGTACTTC.

In its sample, this clonotype was seen many times. The chain uses TRBV19 and TRBJ1-2, with unresolved D. In germline, CDR1 is LNHDA, CDR2 SQIVND (reference sequence). The CDR3 sequence is 12 residues long. V lost 11 bases, J lost 2 bases, and 12 bases lay in between. The CDR3 reads CASLARNYGYTF. The CDR3 region has the DNA TGTGCCTCCTTGGCTCGGAACTATGGCTACACCTTC.

This clonotype was seen ten or more times. This sequence joins TRBV7-6 and TRBJ1-2, with D tentatively TRBD1 (5 bases). This CDR3 contains 15 residues. The ends were cut back, 1 base at V and 8 bases at J, with 17 bases in the middle. In germline, CDR1 is SGHVS, CDR2 FNYEAQ. This CDR3 reads CASSLDAGLRRGYTF. The DNA for the CDR3 is TGTGCCAGCAGCTTAGATGCAGGGCTACGAAGAGGCTACACCTTC.

This clonotype has only a few counts. V usage is TRBV5-4 and J usage is TRBJ2-5, with 11 nucleotides matching TRBD1. After removal of 0 bases from V and 2 bases from J, the junction contained 9 bases not matched to a gene. The germline V gene encodes CDR1 SGHNT and CDR2 YYREEE (reference sequence). This CDR3 region has 18 residues. The CDR3, as DNA: TGTGCCAGCAGCTTGGGAGTCGTCGGGACAGGGGGTCAAGAGACCCAGTACTTC. Translating gives CASSLGVVGTGGQETQYF. Full variable domain (remainder filled in from reference TRBV5-4 and TRBJ2-5): ETGVTQSPTHLIKTRGQQVTLRCSSQSGHNTVSWYQQALGQGPQFIFQYYREEENGRGNFPPRFSGLQFPNYSSELNVNALELDDSALYLCASSLGVVGTGGQETQYFGPGTRLLVL.

This clonotype has a count of ten or more. The rearrangement uses TRBV12-3 or TRBV12-4 and TRBJ1-5; D call uncertain. V was cut by 5 bases and J by 1 base, with 6 bases left in between. The CDR3 consists of 13 residues. CDR3 coding DNA: TGTGCCAGCAGTGAAAGGAGCAATCAGCCCCAGCATTTT. As protein: CASSERSNQPQHF.

The chain joins TRBV11-2 to TRBJ2-3, with TRBD2 matching over 9 bases. J lost 4 bases, V lost 5 bases, and 7 bases had no gene match. The CDR3 sequence is 15 residues long. Looked up from germline, CDR1 is SGHAT and CDR2 is FQNNGV. CDR3 bases: TGTGCCAGCAGCCTGGGACTAGCCCTCGCAGATACGCAGTATTTT. Protein sequence: CASSLGLALADTQYF.

This clonotype was seen a handful of times. J is TRBJ2-7 and V is TRBV20-1, with D possibly matching TRBD2 (5 bases). The V gene's germline CDR1 is DFQATT and CDR2 SNEGSKA (reference sequence). Deletions cut 3 bases from V and 3 bases from J, with 15 bases between. The length of the CDR3 is 14 residues. The DNA of the CDR3 is TGCAGTGCTAGCTTCACCGGGAAACGCTACGAGCAGTACTTC. Translating it yields CSASFTGKRYEQYF.

There are many counts of this clonotype. The V and J genes are TRBV7-2 and TRBJ2-7; TRBD2 is a possible D gene (6 bases). Trimming removed 5 bases from V and 2 bases from J, with 13 bases in between. Germline CDR1 is SGHTA and CDR2 is FQGNSA. There are 14 residues in the CDR3. The CDR3 is CASSPGDRAYEQYF. DNA of the CDR3: TGTGCCAGCAGCCCGGGGGACCGAGCCTACGAGCAGTACTTC.

This clonotype was detected ten times or more. The J gene is TRBJ1-5, the V gene TRBV10-3; 8 bases line up with TRBD1. The germline gives CDR1 ENHRY, CDR2 SYGVKD. Trimming cost V 6 bases and J 6 bases; bases outside gene matches: 7. This CDR3 is 14 amino acids long. The CDR3 reads CAISPGDRRQPQHF. DNA of the CDR3: TGTGCCATCAGCCCAGGGGACAGGCGTCAGCCCCAGCATTTT.

The chain is built from TRBV20-1 and TRBJ2-7, with 11 bases identical to TRBD2. Per germline, CDR1 DFQATT and CDR2 SNEGSKA (reference sequence). This CDR3 has 15 amino acids. V dropped 2 bases and J dropped 5; count of bases not matched to a gene: 8. CDR3 in amino acids: CSARSLAGGQHEQYF. The CDR3 DNA reads TGCAGTGCTAGAAGCCTAGCGGGAGGTCAACACGAGCAGTACTTC.

This chain links TRBV3-1 with TRBJ2-3, with D possibly TRBD2 on 7 matching bases. The length of the CDR3 is 15 residues. CDR1 is LGHDT, CDR2 YNNKEL, per germline (reference sequence). With 0 bases removed from V and 3 bases from J, the gap between germline ends came to 10 bases. CDR3 coding DNA: TGTGCCAGCAGCCAAGATGCGGGGGCAACAGATACGCAGTATTTT. Protein sequence: CASSQDAGATDTQYF.

This clonotype has a count of ten or more. The J gene is TRBJ1-1, the V gene TRBV20-1, with 7 bases aligning to TRBD1. Germline trimming cut 0 bases from V and 0 bases from J; bases unmatched to any gene: 4. CDR1 DFQATT and CDR2 SNEGSKA come from the germline V gene (reference sequence). The CDR3 spans 15 residues. This chain's CDR3 is CSARDPQGVNTEAFF. In DNA, the CDR3 is TGCAGTGCTAGAGATCCGCAGGGGGTGAACACTGAAGCTTTCTTT.

J is TRBJ1-1 and V is TRBV3-1, with a tentative D call TRBD1 (6 bases). The CDR3 contains 14 residues. The V and J ends lost 7 bases and 5 bases respectively, with 17 bases between them. Per the germline V gene, CDR1 is LGHDT and CDR2 is YNNKEL (reference sequence). CDR3 residues: CASNRGTKGTEAFF. CDR3 bases: TGTGCCAGCAATCGGGGGACAAAGGGGACTGAAGCTTTCTTT.

The sample holds a few counts of this clonotype. V gene TRBV18 combines with J gene TRBJ2-6; D remains unclear. Trimming removed 3 bases from V and 0 bases from J, with 12 bases in between. The CDR3 sequence is 17 residues long. Germline V gives CDR1 KGHSH, CDR2 LQKENI. The CDR3 is CASSPKGMGSGANVLTF. The CDR3 nucleotides are TGTGCCAGCTCACCCAAGGGAATGGGCTCTGGGGCCAACGTCCTGACTTTC.